These 8 T cell receptor beta chains were all obtained from the same sample, sequenced in a study of cytomegalovirus exposure and HLA in healthy donors. The PCR had 60 Vbeta and 13 Jbeta primers. Using immunoSEQ multiplex PCR, the repertoire was profiled, and TCRdb retains in-frame clones only, with some absent. Found here are about 170,000 clones, under 90% of them singletons; the top ten hold approximately 1.6%. Sequencing used PBMCs. These receptors came from a male donor in good health and CMV-seronegative.

The J gene is TRBJ1-1, the V gene TRBV7-3; D uncertain. The CDR3 is 13 amino acids. Per germline, CDR1 SGHTA and CDR2 FQGTGA. V lost 0 bases to trimming and J lost 5 bases, with 7 bases between them. The CDR3 DNA reads TGTGCCAGCAGCTTAACGACGAGGACTGAAGCTTTCTTT. Amino acids: CASSLTTRTEAFF.

The genes are TRBV13 and TRBJ2-7; TRBD2 might be the D (5 bases). The germline CDR1 and CDR2 sequences are PRHDT and FYEKMQ (reference sequence). V was trimmed by 0 bases and J by 2 bases, leaving 8 bases between them. CDR3 size: 14 residues. The CDR3 reads CASSLGAVTYEQYF. CDR3 bases: TGTGCCAGCAGCTTAGGAGCGGTTACCTACGAGCAGTACTTC.

V usage is TRBV7-7 and J usage is TRBJ2-7; 9 bases map to TRBD1. Germline V gene sequence: CDR1 SSHAT, CDR2 FNYEAQ (reference sequence). The CDR3 loop spans 14 amino acids. Trimming at V came to 5 bases and at J to 3 bases, leaving 5 bases not matched to a gene. CDR3 sequence (DNA): TGTGCCAGCAGCCAGGGACAGGGAGGCTACGAGCAGTACTTC. Protein: CASSQGQGGYEQYF.

The V gene is TRBV7-2, the J gene TRBJ2-7; 7 nucleotides align to TRBD1. V shed 3 bases and J 2 bases; nucleotides not matched to a gene: 4. The germline gives CDR1 SGHTA, CDR2 FQGNSA. The CDR3 is 14 residues long. CDR3 DNA: TGTGCCAGCAGCTTGAGGGGGCCTCCCTACGAGCAGTACTTC. It specifies CASSLRGPPYEQYF.

This chain links TRBV27 with TRBJ1-5; no reliable D call. The germline V gene encodes CDR1 MNHEY and CDR2 SMNVEV (reference sequence). The CDR3 is 13 amino acids. V was cut by 0 bases and J by 7 bases, with 7 bases left in between. Here the CDR3 DNA reads TGTGCCAGCAGTTTATCGATGAGGCAGCCCCAGCATTTT. Translating gives CASSLSMRQPQHF.

This clone was picked up one time. The chain carries TRBV6-5 and TRBJ2-7, with a weak D call TRBD1 (6 bases). Trimming removed 7 bases from V and 1 base from J, with 14 bases in between. Germline V lookup: CDR1 MNHEY, CDR2 SVGAGI. This CDR3 is built from 14 residues. DNA for the CDR3: TGTGCCAGCACCAAGGGGGTTTTTTCCTACGAGCAGTACTTC. This translates into CASTKGVFSYEQYF.

The chain carries TRBV6-1 and TRBJ2-5; 7 bases fit TRBD1. The J call is doubtful: the DNA matches TRBJ2-7 better. The length of the CDR3 is 12 residues. Germline-derived CDR1 and CDR2 are MNHNS and SASEGT. The CDR3 nucleotides read TGTGCCACCCGCCGCAGGGGGAGCGAGCAGTACTTC. Residues: CATRRRGSEQYF.

The chain joins TRBV2 to TRBJ1-6; D is perhaps TRBD1 (5 bases). V dropped 4 bases and J dropped 10 bases, with 17 bases sitting between them. This CDR3 region has 15 residues. Looked up from germline, CDR1 is SNHLY and CDR2 is FYNNEI. The CDR3 here is CASSAAGRWPSPLHF. In nucleotides, the CDR3 is TGTGCCAGCAGTGCGGCAGGGCGGTGGCCCTCACCCCTCCACTTT.